The 9 T cell receptor beta chains reported below all come from one sample, sequenced in a study of technical replicates of blood from a few donors. TCRdb keeps only in-frame clones here, not all; method: immunoSEQ multiplex PCR. The sample has more than 90,000 clones; roughly 95% are singletons. The specimen was T cells isolated from PBMCs. Source of these receptors: a human donor in good health.

The chain has TRBV4-3 and TRBJ2-5, with 7 positions matching TRBD2. From germline, CDR1 is LGHNA and CDR2 YSLEER. This CDR3 contains 16 residues. The J segment lost 2 bases and the V segment lost 3 bases, leaving 9 bases of the junction unmatched. The CDR3: CASSHFPAGLQETQYF. The CDR3, as DNA: TGCGCCAGCAGCCACTTTCCAGCGGGACTTCAAGAGACCCAGTACTTC.

CDR3 bases: TGCGCCAGCAGCCAATTCCGCGGGACCGGGGAGCTGTTTTTT. This encodes CASSQFRGTGELFF. The chain links TRBV5-1 to TRBJ2-2; tentatively, D is TRBD2 (5 bases). The CDR3 has 14 amino acids. CDR1 is SGHRS and CDR2 is YFSETQ in the germline V gene. Between the trimmed V and J ends, which lost 4 bases and 5 bases, there was a span of 12 bases.

The genes are TRBV9 and TRBJ1-5, with 7 nucleotides matching TRBD1. The V and J ends lost 4 bases and 2 bases, in that order; junction bases with no gene match: 9. Germline loops: CDR1 SGDLS, CDR2 YYNGEE. CDR3 size: 16 residues. The DNA for the CDR3 is TGTGCCAGCAGCCCTGGGACAGTTGCGGGCAATCAGCCCCAGCATTTT. This gives the protein CASSPGTVAGNQPQHF. Filled out from reference TRBV9 and TRBJ1-5, the complete variable domain reads DSGVTQTPKHLITATGQRVTLRCSPRSGDLSVYWYQQSLDQGLQFLIQYYNGEERAKGNILERFSAQQFPDLHSELNLSSLELGDSALYFCASSPGTVAGNQPQHFGDGTRLSIL.

V and J are TRBV2 and TRBJ2-1; TRBD1 is a possible D gene (5 bases). Germline lookup yields CDR1 SNHLY and CDR2 FYNNEI. The V end lost 0 bases, the J end lost 7 bases, and 10 bases lay between the germline ends. The CDR3 has 14 residues. CDR3 loop: CASSEAQPGNEQFF. The DNA of the CDR3 is TGTGCCAGCAGTGAAGCTCAACCAGGGAATGAGCAGTTCTTC.

The genes are TRBV14 and TRBJ1-1; TRBD1 might be the D (6 bases). The CDR3 extends over 14 amino acids. CDR1 and CDR2 (germline): SGHDN, FVKESK. Trimming removed 2 bases at V and 6 bases at J, with 13 bases between. Written as DNA, the CDR3 is TGTGCCAGCAGCCAAAGACAGGAGAAGGCTGAAGCTTTCTTT. Protein: CASSQRQEKAEAFF.

The chain employs TRBV11-2 and TRBJ1-1, with D perhaps TRBD1 (5 bases). The germline CDR1 and CDR2 sequences are SGHAT and FQNNGV. The length of the CDR3 is 16 residues. V was shortened by 4 bases and J by 12 bases, with 27 bases between the two germline ends. As DNA, the CDR3 is TGTGCCAGCAGCTCGACCCTAGGCGGGGGTACAGGCGTAACTTTCTTT. This sequence encodes CASSSTLGGGTGVTFF.

CDR3 protein: CASSVASGNEQFF. CDR3 nucleotide sequence: TGTGCCAGCAGCGTAGCTTCAGGCAATGAGCAGTTCTTC. The rearrangement joins TRBV9 to TRBJ2-1; D gene uncertain. This CDR3 has 13 amino acids. V was trimmed by 0 bases and J by 6 bases, leaving 7 bases between them. Germline assignment: CDR1 SGDLS and CDR2 YYNGEE. Based on the CDR3 plus reference TRBV9 and TRBJ2-1, the full variable domain is DSGVTQTPKHLITATGQRVTLRCSPRSGDLSVYWYQQSLDQGLQFLIQYYNGEERAKGNILERFSAQQFPDLHSELNLSSLELGDSALYFCASSVASGNEQFFGPGTRLTVL.

This sequence joins TRBV27 and TRBJ2-1; TRBD2 is a possible D gene (6 bases). The V and J ends lost 4 bases and 8 bases respectively, with 18 bases between them. The CDR3 has 15 amino acids. Germline CDR1 and CDR2: MNHEY and SMNVEV (reference sequence). CDR3 loop: CASSWAGRGFDEQFF. CDR3 DNA: TGTGCCAGCAGTTGGGCGGGGCGAGGCTTCGATGAGCAGTTCTTC.

Only one count was recorded for this clone. The CDR3 spells CASRERDSSYEQYF. CDR3 DNA: TGCGCCAGCAGGGAAAGGGACAGCTCCTACGAGCAGTACTTC. The rearrangement links TRBV5-1 to TRBJ2-7; TRBD1 matches 7 bases. The junction had 5 bases not matched to a gene; V was cut back by 5 bases and J by 0 bases. The V gene's germline CDR1 is SGHRS and CDR2 YFSETQ. The CDR3 is made up of 14 amino acids. Based on the CDR3 plus reference TRBV5-1 and TRBJ2-7, the full variable domain is KAGVTQTPRYLIKTRGQQVTLSCSPISGHRSVSWYQQTPGQGLQFLFEYFSETQRNKGNFPGRFSGRQFSNSRSEMNVSTLELGDSALYLCASRERDSSYEQYFGPGTRLTVT.